This TCR beta chain was sequenced during a study of T cells after yellow fever vaccination (dated by TCRdb to between 2017 and 2020). In terms of the full investigation: The SMART-Seq v4 Ultra Low Input RNA kit was used to prepare libraries from fractions with low cell numbers. To track T-cell clones before and after primary and booster YFV17D yellow fever vaccination, bulk TCR alpha and beta repertoires were sequenced longitudinally. The cohort comprised two healthy male donors, one aged 18 to 30 and one aged 30 to 39 years. Bulk PBMC replicates and cell subsets were isolated from blood drawn at multiple timepoints before and after both primary and secondary immunization.

Broader findings and caveats from the paper: FACS-sorted repertoires could contain abundant contaminating clonotypes from the bulk population, so computational filtering was required. The study included only a couple of donors, which limits how far the findings can be generalized. The secondary T-cell response was found to be weaker but faster than the primary response, with a peak reached on day 5 rather than on day 15. A small share of clonotypes was detected in both CD4 and CD8 compartments, with the overlap likely arising from convergent recombination. Most clones expanded after primary vaccination were re-detected after the booster (96% of CD4 and roughly 85% of CD8), suggesting broad memory maintenance.

TCR cDNA was made using 5'RACE template switching, a step that added a universal primer site and unique molecular identifiers. Priming of cDNA synthesis was performed from both the TCR alpha and TCR beta constant segments. Libraries were amplified in two PCR steps, with sample barcodes and sequencing adapters added in the second step. Sequencing of the libraries was done on either Illumina HiSeq 2500 (2x100 bp) or NovaSeq (2x150 bp). The source study handled its data this way. Demultiplexing of reads and collapsing into UMI consensus sequences were performed with MIGEC, and V(D)J alignment was carried out with MiXCR. Vaccine-responding clonotypes were defined with edgeR using replicate PBMC samples, requiring FDR below 0.01 and a log2 fold change above 5 up to day 15. CD4 or CD8 identity was assigned to each bulk clonotype according to whether the clonotype was present at higher abundance in the sequenced CD4 repertoire or the sequenced CD8 repertoire. TCRdb redid the processing of the public reads, applying fastp at Q25 and MiXCR, and retained in-frame beta chains. CDR3 protein sequences are deduplicated, and each keeps its most common genes and DNA. The V and J calls were determined by TCRdb, not by the authors. Across this sample there are some 250,000 distinct CDR3 sequences, with less than 9% seen only once. The ten largest clones represent roughly 0.86% of the sample.

From V the trimming removes 7 bases and from J it removes 4 bases, while the gene matches leave 9 bases of the junction unaccounted for. CDR3 length: 16 amino acids, cysteine to phenylalanine. Just the 48-base CDR3 DNA is kept, in frame starting at base 1. This clonotype was seen many times. What this receptor recognizes is not known. Base qualities are not at hand, and no much larger clone is one base apart. Read against the paper, the sample's treatment or condition label means: live attenuated yellow fever vaccine strain. PBMCs were isolated from peripheral blood using a standard Ficoll-Paque protocol. Dynabeads CD4 and CD8 positive selection kits were used to isolate the CD4 and CD8 T-cell fractions. TriZol was used to extract RNA from bulk PBMCs, CD4 and CD8 fractions, and dextramer-positive and dextramer-negative fractions.

The chain joins TRBV12-3 or TRBV12-4 to TRBJ2-6; TRBD1 lines up with 8 middle nucleotides. The TCR originated in a young man who received the YFV17D yellow fever vaccine. Material: CD4+ T cells sorted from PBMCs, obtained 15 days after the yellow fever booster vaccination. The CDR3 here reads CASKTGDLRGANVLTF. The DNA reads TGTGCCAGCAAGACAGGGGATCTAAGAGGGGCCAACGTCCTGACTTTC.